The 12 T cell receptor beta chains below come from one sample, sequenced in a study of blood T cell repertoires in COVID-19 (dated by TCRdb to 2019 to 2021). The library relied on the immunoSEQ multiplex PCR assay. The clones in this table, taken by TCRdb from immuneACCESS, are in-frame only. Not every clone is retained; where verified, under half of the shortfall comes from an unresolved V gene, and the cause of the rest is unknown. In this sample the table shows about 45,000 clones, over 75% of which occur a single time. The top ten hold roughly 33% of the sample. Sequencing was carried out using peripheral blood. Source of these receptors: a woman of 80 years or more with acute or convalescent COVID-19.

This sequence joins TRBV19 and TRBJ2-1; D possibly corresponds to TRBD1 (5 bases). The CDR3 is made up of 15 amino acids. V shed 6 bases and J shed 7 bases, with 19 bases lying between them. CDR1 LNHDA and CDR2 SQIVND come from the germline V gene (reference sequence). CDR3 amino acids: CASRHQGGEMNEQFF. In nucleotides, the CDR3 is TGTGCCAGTAGACATCAGGGTGGCGAGATGAATGAGCAGTTCTTC. The whole variable domain, filled in from reference TRBV19 and TRBJ2-1, reads DGGITQSPKYLFRKEGQNVTLSCEQNLNHDAMYWYRQDPGQGLRLIYYSQIVNDFQKGDIAEGYSVSREKKESFPLTVTSAQKNPTAFYLCASRHQGGEMNEQFFGPGTRLTVL.

CDR3: CASSRGTGLDTIYF. The CDR3, as DNA: TGTGCCAGCAGCCGCGGGACAGGACTAGACACCATATATTTT. The chain links TRBV3-1 (or the pseudogene TRBV3-2) to TRBJ1-3, with 8 nucleotides matching TRBD1. The V and J ends lost 4 bases and 8 bases, in that order; junction bases with no gene match: 7. Germline V lookup: CDR1 LGHDT, CDR2 YNNKEL (reference sequence). CDR3 length: 14 amino acids.

The chain is built from TRBV7-9 and TRBJ2-5; D possibly corresponds to TRBD1 (6 bases). CDR1 SEHNR and CDR2 FQNEAQ come from the germline V gene (reference sequence). V lost 4 bases and J 2 bases, leaving 14 bases between the germline ends. The CDR3 is 15 residues long. The CDR3 loop reads CASSSRRGRQETQYF. As DNA, the CDR3 is TGTGCCAGCAGCTCCCGCAGGGGCAGGCAAGAGACCCAGTACTTC. The full variable domain, with the rest looked up from reference TRBV7-9 and TRBJ2-5, is DTGVSQNPRHKITKRGQNVTFRCDPISEHNRLYWYRQTLGQGPEFLTYFQNEAQLEKSRLLSDRFSAERPKGSFSTLEIQRTEQGDSAMYLCASSSRRGRQETQYFGPGTRLLVL.

This chain links TRBV5-1 with TRBJ2-7; D is perhaps TRBD1 (6 bases). V lost 4 bases and J lost 2, with 16 bases in between. CDR1 and CDR2 (germline): SGHRS, YFSETQ. The CDR3 is made up of 15 amino acids. The CDR3 coding sequence is TGCGCCAGCAGCCTGGTTCCGACAGGCACCTACGAGCAGTACTTC. Translated: CASSLVPTGTYEQYF.

The rearrangement links TRBV7-9 to TRBJ1-6; D remains ambiguous. The V and J ends lost 3 bases and 7 bases respectively, with 10 bases between them. The CDR3 is 14 residues long. Germline-derived CDR1 and CDR2 are SEHNR and FQNEAQ (reference sequence). CDR3 DNA sequence: TGTGCCAGCAGCTTCCGGGAGGAAAATTCACCCCTCCACTTT. Protein product: CASSFREENSPLHF.

This chain links TRBV5-1 with TRBJ2-1; tentative D call: TRBD2 (6 bases). Germline lookup yields CDR1 SGHRS and CDR2 YFSETQ. V was clipped by 7 bases and J by 7 bases, with 18 bases between them. This CDR3 region has 14 residues. CDR3 in amino acids: CASSMSGSVNEQFF. In nucleotides, the CDR3 is TGCGCCAGCTCCATGAGCGGGTCTGTGAATGAGCAGTTCTTC.

The V call is TRBV7-2, the J call TRBJ2-2; D uncertain. CDR3 size: 16 residues. The ends were cut back, 3 bases at V and 0 bases at J, with 11 bases in the middle. Per the germline V gene, CDR1 is SGHTA and CDR2 is FQGNSA. CDR3 residues: CASSFTGPSNTGELFF. As DNA, the CDR3 is TGTGCCAGCAGCTTTACTGGTCCCTCGAACACCGGGGAGCTGTTTTTT. Based on the CDR3 plus reference TRBV7-2 and TRBJ2-2, the full variable domain is GAGVSQSPSNKVTEKGKDVELRCDPISGHTALYWYRQSLGQGLEFLIYFQGNSAPDKSGLPSDRFSAERTGGSVSTLTIQRTQQEDSAVYLCASSFTGPSNTGELFFGEGSRLTVL.

The chain couples TRBV20-1 to TRBJ1-1; D gene ambiguous. V lost 0 bases, J lost 8 bases, and 7 bases lay in between. Germline loops: CDR1 DFQATT, CDR2 SNEGSKA (reference sequence). This CDR3 has 11 amino acids. The CDR3 DNA follows: TGCAGTGCTAGAGACCCCCCAGAAGCTTTCTTT. This sequence encodes CSARDPPEAFF.

V is TRBV9 and J is TRBJ2-7; 7 bases map to TRBD2. J lost 4 bases, V lost 4 bases, and 8 bases had no gene match. The CDR3 has 14 amino acids. The V gene's germline CDR1 is SGDLS and CDR2 YYNGEE. Here the CDR3 DNA reads TGTGCCAGCAGCCCAAGGACGGGGGGATACGAGCAGTACTTC. Amino acid sequence: CASSPRTGGYEQYF.

The V and J genes are TRBV19 and TRBJ2-1; 11 bases align to TRBD2. After removal of 5 bases from V and 6 bases from J, the junction contained 9 bases not matched to a gene. CDR1 and CDR2 (germline): LNHDA, SQIVND (reference sequence). The CDR3 is 16 residues long. In DNA, the CDR3 is TGTGCCAGTAGTGCCAAACTAGCGGGGGAGATCAATGAGCAGTTCTTC. Its protein product is CASSAKLAGEINEQFF.

This clone was found once. The chain has TRBV7-6 and TRBJ2-2; TRBD1 aligns across 8 bases. V lost 3 bases and J lost 6; bases outside the gene matches: 9. CDR1 is SGHVS and CDR2 is FNYEAQ in the germline V gene. The CDR3 runs 16 residues. The CDR3 here is CASSFEGQGAAGELFF. The CDR3 bases are TGTGCCAGCAGCTTTGAAGGACAGGGTGCCGCCGGGGAGCTGTTTTTT. Variable domain in full (rest from reference TRBV7-6 and TRBJ2-2): GAGVSQSPRYKVTKRGQDVALRCDPISGHVSLYWYRQALGQGPEFLTYFNYEAQQDKSGLPNDRFSAERPEGSISTLTIQRTEQRDSAMYRCASSFEGQGAAGELFFGEGSRLTVL.

This clone was counted a single time. The rearrangement uses TRBV9 and TRBJ2-3; 10 bases line up with TRBD2. The CDR3 consists of 18 residues. Germline V lookup: CDR1 SGDLS, CDR2 YYNGEE. J gave up 4 bases and V 4 bases, and 15 bases lay outside the gene matches. CDR3 DNA sequence: TGTGCCAGCAGCCCCCTTAGGGGGGGGACTAGCGTATCAGATACGCAGTATTTT. Translating it yields CASSPLRGGTSVSDTQYF.